The sequence of this T cell receptor beta chain was determined in a study of T cell repertoires in cytomegalovirus infection. Study-level information: Through public TCR beta signatures, both CMV infection and matching HLA type were indicated.

TCRdb redid the calling of the reads with MiXCR, one entry per CDR3 protein. The table has about 250,000 distinct CDR3 sequences, approximately 15% seen once. Many counts were recorded for this clonotype. The germline V gene has CDR1 SGHTA and CDR2 FQGNSA. The CDR3 covers 15 residues. With 1 base removed from V and 2 bases from J, the gap between germline ends came to 12 bases. The chain employs TRBV7-2 and TRBJ2-7, with D tentatively TRBD1 or TRBD2 (6 bases each). The TCR was taken from a human donor in good health (CMV status not recorded). Some clones in this sample may be carry-over from other donors' samples. Source material: CD8+ T cells from PBMCs. The CDR3 sequence is CASSLGVGGPYEQYF. The CDR3 coding sequence is TGTGCCAGCAGCTTAGGGGTGGGGGGCCCCTACGAGCAGTACTTC.